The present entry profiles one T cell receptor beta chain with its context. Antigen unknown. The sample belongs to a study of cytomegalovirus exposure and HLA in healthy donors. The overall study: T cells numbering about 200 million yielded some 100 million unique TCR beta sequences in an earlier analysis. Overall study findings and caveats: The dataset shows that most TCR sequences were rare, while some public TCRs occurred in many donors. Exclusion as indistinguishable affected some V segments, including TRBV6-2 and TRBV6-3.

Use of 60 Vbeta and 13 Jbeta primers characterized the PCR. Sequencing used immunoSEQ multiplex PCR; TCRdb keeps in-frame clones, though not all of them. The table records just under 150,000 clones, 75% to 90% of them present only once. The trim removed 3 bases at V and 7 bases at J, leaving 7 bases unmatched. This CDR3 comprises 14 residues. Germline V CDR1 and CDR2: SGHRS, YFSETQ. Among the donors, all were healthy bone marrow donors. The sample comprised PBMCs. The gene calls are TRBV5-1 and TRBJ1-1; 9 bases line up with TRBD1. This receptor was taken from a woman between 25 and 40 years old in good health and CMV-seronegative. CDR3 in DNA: TGCGCCAGCAGCTCCCCCCGGACAGGGGATGAAGCTTTCTTT. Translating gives CASSSPRTGDEAFF.